Each of the 3 T cell receptor beta chains below was sequenced from the same sample in a study of prognosis after radiotherapy for stage I lung cancer. Researchers used two-round multiplex PCR to amplify TCR beta CDR3 starting from genomic DNA. It was primers specific to each TRBV and TRBJ gene that first-round PCR used. TCRdb reprocessed the multiplex PCR reads via MiXCR and lists one record per CDR3 protein. The sample lists under 30,000 distinct CDR3 sequences, 30% to 40% occurring once. The specimen was PBMCs, collected before or after stereotactic body radiation therapy (not recorded which). Source of these receptors: a donor aged 50 or older with non-small cell lung cancer.

Details on this clonotype: One base away lies a much larger clone, so this may be a sequencing read error. The rearrangement links TRBV29-1 to TRBJ2-7, with 9 positions matching TRBD2. There are 16 residues in the CDR3. CDR1 is SQVTM and CDR2 is ANQGSEA in the germline V gene. The V segment lost 1 base and the J segment 7 bases; nucleotides outside the gene matches: 14. CDR3 in DNA: TGCAGCGTTGAAGCCTGGCTAGCGGGGTGCCGTGGGGAGCAGTACTTC. It is translated as CSVEAWLAGCRGEQYF.

There are a few counts of this clonotype. The chain joins TRBV5-4 to TRBJ2-3; 8 bases fit TRBD2. CDR3 length: 15 residues. V dropped 4 bases and J dropped 7; count of bases not matched to a gene: 11. In germline, CDR1 is SGHNT, CDR2 YYREEE (reference sequence). The CDR3 sequence is CASSPQRGTVNTQYF. CDR3 nucleotide sequence: TGTGCCAGCAGCCCGCAGCGGGGGACTGTAAATACGCAGTATTTT.

Turning to this clonotype: With a far larger clone one base away, a read error is the likely cause. This chain connects TRBV6-4 to TRBJ1-6; no clear D gene. CDR1 and CDR2 (germline): MRHNA, SNTAGT. The length of the CDR3 is 16 residues. Trimming removed 6 bases at V and 7 bases at J, with 19 bases between. CDR3 nucleotides: TGTGCCAGCAGATACTCCGGCGCAGGCGGGAATTCACCCCTCCACTTT. Protein sequence: CASRYSGAGGNSPLHF.